The 4 T cell receptor beta chains presented below share a single source sample, sequenced in a study of blood T cells in healthy people across ages. The use of a sample-barcoded 5' primer and a J-beta primer mix characterized a second PCR of roughly 7 to 11 cycles. A single record per CDR3 protein comes from TCRdb applying MiXCR to the 5' RACE reads. Of about 650,000 distinct CDR3 sequences in the sample, 40% to 65% were seen once. Sequenced: blood. Receptors were obtained from a woman aged 80 or over in good health.

CDR3 in DNA: TGTGCCAGCAGCCCGGGTGGGACTAGAGACACTGAGCAGTTCTTC. Translation: CASSPGGTRDTEQFF. The chain has TRBV4-2 and TRBJ2-1, with TRBD2 matching over 8 bases. The germline V gene encodes CDR1 LGHNA and CDR2 YNFKEQ. This CDR3 spans 15 amino acids. The V gene end was trimmed by 4 bases and the J gene end by 9 bases; junction bases not matched to a gene: 11.

The J gene is TRBJ2-7, the V gene TRBV12-3 or TRBV12-4, with 9 bases matching TRBD1. The CDR3 covers 16 residues. V shed 5 bases and J 4 bases; nucleotides not matched to a gene: 12. The CDR3 DNA is TGTGCCAGCAGTCCACCTAAGGACAGGGGTTCGTACGAGCAGTACTTC. This sequence encodes CASSPPKDRGSYEQYF.

This clonotype was seen repeatedly, ten times or more. The V gene is TRBV9, the J gene TRBJ2-1; D not resolved. CDR1 and CDR2 (germline): SGDLS, YYNGEE. V shed 0 bases and J shed 6 bases, with 13 bases lying between them. The CDR3 is made up of 15 amino acids. The CDR3 loop is CASSVELGGPNEQFF. DNA of the CDR3: TGTGCCAGCAGCGTAGAATTAGGCGGTCCCAATGAGCAGTTCTTC.

Note on this clonotype: One base away lies a much larger clone, so this may be a sequencing read error. The CDR3 does not end in the conserved phenylalanine or tryptophan, so this is likely a read error. The rearrangement joins TRBV7-8 to TRBJ2-7; a weak D match, TRBD2 (6 bases). V lost 5 bases to trimming and J lost 6 bases, with 20 bases between them. The CDR3 runs to 15 residues. The germline V gene has CDR1 SGHVS and CDR2 FQNEAQ. The CDR3 protein is CASSTTGSPAGEQYS. In nucleotides, the CDR3 is TGTGCCAGCAGCACAACCGGGAGTCCCGCTGGCGAGCAGTACTCC.